This T cell receptor beta chain is drawn from a study of cytomegalovirus exposure and HLA in healthy donors. Study-level results: In vitro data verified three CMV-associated chains as specific for CMV antigens.

A single count supports this clone. The antigen remains unidentified. The V gene's germline CDR1 is MDHEN and CDR2 SYDVKM. With 6 bases removed from V and 2 bases from J, the gap between germline ends came to 10 bases. The CDR3 totals 13 residues. Researchers ran the PCR with 60 Vbeta and 13 Jbeta primers. The data were produced by immunoSEQ multiplex PCR, yet TCRdb's version contains in-frame clones alone and is incomplete. The sample yields some 170,000 clones, approximately 76% seen once. J is TRBJ1-2 and V is TRBV28; perhaps TRBD1 as D (6 bases). The specimen was PBMCs. This sequence originates from a man in his sixties in good health and CMV-seronegative. The CDR3 DNA follows: TGTGCCAGCAGGTACGGACAGAACTATGGCTACACCTTC. Translated: CASRYGQNYGYTF.